These T cell receptor beta chains were read from a single sample in a study of regulatory T cells in long-lasting Graves disease. TCRdb reprocessed the multiplex PCR reads with MiXCR, giving one entry per CDR3 protein. This sample has some 460,000 distinct CDR3 sequences, with about a sixth found just once. These records were also assigned to another study, of T cells in Graves' hyperthyroidism and ophthalmopathy.

The sequences come from peripheral blood mononuclear cells (PBMCs), collected at new diagnosis, from a patient treated with antithyroid drugs. These receptors were taken from a man aged 35-49 years with Graves disease. CDR3s include the opening cysteine and the closing phenylalanine or tryptophan. Fields, in order: CDR3 protein, CDR3 DNA, J gene, D gene, clone size, V gene. The D gene is left open where the match is weak. Clone size, where shown, is once, few, many, or a class for clones that have expanded.

CASSPLAGSSYEQYF TGTGCCAGCAGTCCGCTAGCGGGGAGCTCCTACGAGCAGTACTTC TRBJ2-7 TRBD2 many TRBV6-1
CATSRPGDSETQYF TGTGCCACCAGTCGTCCAGGGGATTCGGAGACCCAGTACTTC TRBJ2-5 NA many TRBV24-1
CASSSPPLGETQYF TGTGCCAGCAGCTCCCCTCCCTTGGGAGAGACCCAGTACTTC TRBJ2-5 NA many TRBV7-2
CAISVTGPTGELFF TGTGCCATCAGTGTTACGGGGCCCACCGGGGAGCTGTTTTTT TRBJ2-2 NA few TRBV10-3
CASSENFSTDLYSDQPQHF TGTGCCAGCAGTGAAAACTTCTCTACAGATCTATATAGCGATCAGCCCCAGCATTTT TRBJ1-5 NA NA TRBV6-2/TRBV6-3
CSVDRGQETQYF TGCAGCGTTGATCGGGGTCAAGAGACCCAGTACTTC TRBJ2-5 NA many TRBV29-1
CSVLSGSNDEQYF TGCAGCGTCCTTAGCGGGAGCAACGACGAGCAGTACTTC TRBJ2-7 TRBD2 NA TRBV29-1
CASSPDRGSSPLHF TGTGCCAGCAGCCCAGACAGGGGTAGTTCACCCCTCCACTTT TRBJ1-6 TRBD1 NA TRBV7-9
CASKLRGLAETYEQYF TGTGCCAGCAAACTTCGGGGGCTAGCGGAAACCTACGAGCAGTACTTC TRBJ2-7 NA many TRBV28
CASSRGVGELFF TGTGCCAGCAGTAGGGGCGTCGGGGAGCTGTTTTTT TRBJ2-2 NA many TRBV2
CASTAFISTANTGELFF TGTGCCAGCACGGCGTTCATCAGCACAGCGAACACCGGGGAGCTGTTTTTT TRBJ2-2 NA NA TRBV6-1
CSVPGQGATEQFF TGCAGCGTCCCGGGACAGGGGGCAACTGAGCAGTTCTTC TRBJ2-1 TRBD1 many TRBV29-1
CASSAGGLDEQYF TGTGCCAGCAGTGCGGGGGGTTTGGACGAGCAGTACTTC TRBJ2-7 TRBD2 few TRBV28
CASSHQGRVYEQYF TGTGCCAGCAGCCACCAGGGCAGGGTCTACGAGCAGTACTTC TRBJ2-7 NA NA TRBV7-2
CASSLRTSGRAADTQYF TGTGCCAGCAGTCTTCGTACTAGCGGGAGGGCCGCAGATACGCAGTATTTT TRBJ2-3 TRBD2 NA TRBV27
CATSPWAFGYEQYF TGTGCCACCAGCCCATGGGCCTTCGGCTACGAGCAGTACTTC TRBJ2-7 NA many TRBV15
CASRGRRMNTEAFF TGTGCCAGCCGTGGCAGGAGAATGAACACTGAAGCTTTCTTT TRBJ1-1 NA many TRBV2
CSAKKGTSGSTYEQYF TGCAGTGCTAAGAAAGGGACTAGCGGGTCCACCTACGAGCAGTACTTC TRBJ2-7 TRBD2 many TRBV20-1
CASSLGLPYNEQFF TGTGCCAGCAGTTTAGGACTACCCTACAATGAGCAGTTCTTC TRBJ2-1 NA many TRBV28
CASSFGGPNNEQFF TGTGCCAGCAGTTTCGGGGGGCCCAACAATGAGCAGTTCTTC TRBJ2-1 NA many TRBV28
CSARETDSTDTQYF TGCAGTGCTAGAGAAACTGATAGCACAGATACGCAGTATTTT TRBJ2-3 NA many TRBV20-1
CASSLTGKNTEAFF TGTGCCAGCAGCTTGACAGGGAAGAACACTGAAGCTTTCTTT TRBJ1-1 TRBD1 many TRBV28
CASSDDLVEQFF TGCGCCAGCAGCGACGACCTGGTTGAGCAGTTCTTC TRBJ2-1 NA NA TRBV5-1
CAWNSGGVTEAFF TGTGCCTGGAATTCAGGGGGCGTCACTGAAGCTTTCTTT TRBJ1-1 TRBD1 many TRBV30
CASSPGTSGNRGEQYF TGTGCCAGCAGCCCGGGGACTAGCGGGAATCGGGGCGAGCAGTACTTC TRBJ2-7 TRBD2 few TRBV9
CSAWDNNQPQHF TGCAGTGCATGGGACAATAATCAGCCCCAGCATTTT TRBJ1-5 NA many TRBV20-1
CSAGTSNTEAFF TGCAGCGCCGGGACATCGAACACTGAAGCTTTCTTT TRBJ1-1 NA NA TRBV29-1
CASGPWTGGSVDTGELFF TGTGCTAGTGGTCCATGGACAGGGGGCTCGGTGGACACCGGGGAGCTGTTTTTT TRBJ2-2 TRBD1 many TRBV12-5
CATSDEGGPLYGYTF TGTGCCACCAGCGATGAGGGGGGGCCCCTATATGGCTACACCTTC TRBJ1-2 NA few TRBV24-1
CASSLLGTSRSQETQYF TGTGCCAGCAGTTTATTAGGGACTAGTAGATCCCAAGAGACCCAGTACTTC TRBJ2-5 TRBD2 many TRBV28
CASSPDRAWNYGYTF TGTGCCAGCAGCCCTGACAGGGCCTGGAACTATGGCTACACCTTC TRBJ1-2 TRBD1 NA TRBV11-2
CSARVPVTGNTEAFF TGCAGTGCTAGAGTCCCCGTGACTGGGAACACTGAAGCTTTCTTT TRBJ1-1 NA many TRBV20-1
CASSLGRSNTDTQYF TGTGCCAGCAGTTTGGGCAGATCCAACACAGATACGCAGTATTTT TRBJ2-3 NA many TRBV12-3/TRBV12-4
CASSSGQGARRGQPQHF TGTGCCAGCAGTTCCGGACAGGGGGCGCGTAGAGGTCAGCCCCAGCATTTT TRBJ1-5 TRBD1 many TRBV28
CASKYREATLKETQYF TGTGCCAGCAAGTATCGGGAGGCAACTCTCAAAGAGACCCAGTACTTC TRBJ2-5 TRBD2 NA TRBV2
CASSSLAVKYNEQFF TGTGCCAGCAGTTCACTAGCGGTTAAATACAATGAGCAGTTCTTC TRBJ2-1 TRBD2 many TRBV12-3/TRBV12-4
CASSLAGGSGPFQETQYF TGCGCCAGCAGCTTGGCCGGGGGGAGCGGGCCCTTCCAAGAGACCCAGTACTTC TRBJ2-5 TRBD2 NA TRBV5-1
CASSATAGGSPLHF TGTGCCAGCAGTGCGACTGCAGGGGGTTCACCCCTCCACTTT TRBJ1-6 TRBD1 few TRBV6-2/TRBV6-3
CASSFWSPLHF TGTGCCAGCAGTTTTTGGTCACCCCTCCACTTT TRBJ1-6 NA NA TRBV28
CASLSPLDRGFGGANVLTF TGTGCCAGCTTATCCCCTCTGGACAGGGGGTTTGGGGGGGCCAACGTCCTGACTTTC TRBJ2-6 TRBD1 many TRBV2
CASSSPKLAGGVDEQFF TGCGCCAGCAGCTCCCCCAAACTAGCGGGAGGTGTCGATGAGCAGTTCTTC TRBJ2-1 TRBD2 many TRBV5-1